These 27 T cell receptor beta chains came from one sample sequenced in a study of CD8+ T cells in alopecia areata. Isolated RNA was reverse transcribed into cDNA used as the sequencing template. Profiling relied on immunoSEQ multiplex PCR, and the TCRdb table lists in-frame clones only, not all of them. The repertoire includes about 74,000 clones, 25% to 35% of them detected once, and 15% sits in the top ten. Treatment described: oral pan-JAK inhibitor, 5-10 mg twice daily. The starting material was CD8+ T cells sorted from blood, obtained at week 4, from a patient treated with tofacitinib. The receptors were sampled from a human donor with alopecia areata.

This clone turned up a few times. This chain uses TRBV27 with TRBJ1-1, with TRBD1 identical over 7 bases. V shed 6 bases, J shed 5 bases, and the junction held 9 bases outside the gene matches. The length of the CDR3 is 14 residues. CDR1 is MNHEY, CDR2 SMNVEV, per germline (reference sequence). The CDR3 spells CASSIGQGGTEAFF. The DNA for the CDR3 is TGTGCCAGCAGCATCGGTCAGGGGGGTACTGAAGCTTTCTTT.

The rearrangement joins TRBV29-1 to TRBJ2-5; 7 nucleotides align to TRBD1. J gave up 1 base and V 0 bases, and 11 bases lay outside the gene matches. Germline CDR1 and CDR2: SQVTM and ANQGSEA. This CDR3 is 17 amino acids long. In DNA, the CDR3 is TGCAGCGTTGAAGATTTTTCCCTCCGGGACAGCCAAGAGACCCAGTACTTC. Amino acids: CSVEDFSLRDSQETQYF.

This clone was seen only a few times. The rearrangement joins TRBV29-1 to TRBJ2-5; D possibly corresponds to TRBD2 (6 bases). The CDR3 extends over 15 amino acids. Germline V gene sequence: CDR1 SQVTM, CDR2 ANQGSEA. V lost 7 bases to trimming and J lost 3 bases, with 21 bases between them. CDR3: CSAEIGRPIKETQYF. For the CDR3, the DNA is TGCAGCGCTGAGATCGGGAGACCCATTAAAGAGACCCAGTACTTC.

This rearrangement joins TRBV7-2 to TRBJ2-5, with 9 nucleotides matching TRBD1. The germline CDR1 and CDR2 sequences are SGHTA and FQGNSA. Trimming cost V 3 bases and J 2 bases; bases outside gene matches: 4. This CDR3 contains 15 residues. In DNA form, the CDR3 reads TGTGCCAGCAGCTTCGGGACAGGGCTACAAGAGACCCAGTACTTC. It yields the protein CASSFGTGLQETQYF.

This clone has more than one count but fewer than ten. The chain uses TRBV29-1 and TRBJ2-2; D remains ambiguous. Trimming pared 7 bases from V and 8 bases from J, leaving 14 bases between. This CDR3 is built from 12 residues. CDR1 and CDR2 from the germline V gene are SQVTM and ANQGSEA. The CDR3 DNA sequence: TGCAGCGGACTGCCGACCGAGGGGGAGCTGTTTTTT. Translated, it gives CSGLPTEGELFF.

The chain links TRBV30 to TRBJ2-5, with unresolved D. V was cut by 5 bases and J by 4 bases, with 23 bases left in between. From germline, CDR1 is GTSNPN and CDR2 SVGIG (reference sequence). There are 16 residues in the CDR3. The DNA for the CDR3 is TGTGCCTGGGGGCCCCCCCGGTCGCTCCCGAGAGAGACCCAGTACTTC. Its protein is CAWGPPRSLPRETQYF.

This clone was counted between two and nine times. Other DNA sequences within the sample encode an identical CDR3. The rearrangement uses TRBV29-1 and TRBJ2-1; possibly TRBD1 for D (5 bases). This CDR3 is built from 11 residues. CDR1 and CDR2 (germline): SQVTM, ANQGSEA. V was clipped by 6 bases and J by 7 bases, with 10 bases between them. The CDR3 sequence: CSVGQGNEQFF. CDR3 DNA sequence: TGCAGCGTGGGCCAGGGAAATGAGCAGTTCTTC.

The sample holds a few counts of this clone. The rearrangement joins TRBV6-5 to TRBJ1-2; TRBD1 might be the D (6 bases). The CDR3 is made up of 14 amino acids. Deletions cut 0 bases from V and 8 bases from J, with 13 bases between. CDR1 is MNHEY, CDR2 SVGAGI, per germline. The CDR3 DNA reads as TGTGCCAGCAGTTACTCGACCGGGGGCATCGGCTACACCTTC. Amino acids: CASSYSTGGIGYTF.

The chain employs TRBV29-1 and TRBJ2-7, with TRBD2 matching over 10 bases. Germline-derived CDR1 and CDR2 are SQVTM and ANQGSEA. The V segment lost 0 bases and the J segment 5 bases; nucleotides outside the gene matches: 7. CDR3 length: 15 amino acids. The CDR3 sequence is CSVEDRASGSHEQYF. The CDR3 DNA reads as TGCAGCGTTGAAGATCGCGCTAGCGGGAGTCACGAGCAGTACTTC.

The CDR3: CASSQDLPSAYNEQFF. CDR3 nucleotide sequence: TGCGCCAGCAGCCAAGATCTCCCTAGCGCCTACAATGAGCAGTTCTTC. The chain combines TRBV4-1 with TRBJ2-1; D may be TRBD2 (6 bases). V lost 0 bases, J lost 2 bases, and 11 bases lay in between. CDR3 length: 16 residues. CDR1 MGHRA and CDR2 YSYEKL come from the germline V gene.

This clone was seen a handful of times. The chain carries TRBV30 and TRBJ1-6, with D uncertain. CDR3 length equals 11 residues. The V gene lost 1 base and the J gene lost 16 bases, with 11 bases spanning the gap. Germline V gene sequence: CDR1 GTSNPN, CDR2 SVGIG (reference sequence). DNA for the CDR3: TGTGCCTGGAGTGGATCCTCAAATCTCCACTTT. It codes for CAWSGSSNLHF.

The chain uses TRBV25-1 and TRBJ1-1; no definite D call. CDR1 and CDR2 from the germline V gene are MGHDK and SYGVNS. V was clipped by 5 bases and J by 2 bases, with 3 bases between them. The CDR3 has 11 residues. DNA of the CDR3: TGTGCCAGCAGTATAAACACTGAAGCTTTCTTT. Translating gives CASSINTEAFF. Drawing the rest from reference TRBV25-1 and TRBJ1-1, the complete variable domain is EADIYQTPRYLVIGTGKKITLECSQTMGHDKMYWYQQDPGMELHLIHYSYGVNSTEKGDLSSESTVSRIRTEHFPLTLESARPSHTSQYLCASSINTEAFFGQGTRLTVV.

This clone was counted only a few times. The V and J genes are TRBV29-1 and TRBJ1-3, with a weak D call TRBD1 (5 bases). The germline V gene has CDR1 SQVTM and CDR2 ANQGSEA. Trimming shortened V by 4 bases and J by 4 bases, and 8 bases separated the two germline ends. The CDR3 covers 12 residues. CDR3 sequence: CSVVRDGNTIYF. The CDR3 DNA is TGCAGCGTTGTGAGGGACGGAAACACCATATATTTT.

The table lists this clone with a few counts. The V and J genes are TRBV7-9 and TRBJ2-1, with 7 bases that match TRBD2. CDR1 is SEHNR and CDR2 is FQNEAQ in the germline V gene (reference sequence). Trimming removed 7 bases from V and 9 bases from J; junction bases left unmatched: 3. There are 11 residues in the CDR3. The CDR3 spells CASTTGGEQFF. CDR3 nucleotides: TGTGCCAGCACGACGGGGGGTGAGCAGTTCTTC. The entire variable domain, with the rest obtained from reference TRBV7-9 and TRBJ2-1, is as follows: DTGVSQNPRHKITKRGQNVTFRCDPISEHNRLYWYRQTLGQGPEFLTYFQNEAQLEKSRLLSDRFSAERPKGSFSTLEIQRTEQGDSAMYLCASTTGGEQFFGPGTRLTVL.

A few counts support this clone. The rearrangement links TRBV2 to TRBJ2-6, with D possibly matching TRBD2 (5 bases). This CDR3 spans 14 amino acids. The V end was cut by 6 bases, the J end by 4 bases, with 10 bases between. Looked up from germline, CDR1 is SNHLY and CDR2 is FYNNEI. Here the CDR3 reads CASRTMQGANVLTF. The CDR3 nucleotides read TGTGCCAGCAGGACTATGCAAGGGGCCAACGTCCTGACTTTC.

This clone was observed a handful of times. The chain is built from TRBV27 and TRBJ2-2; no clear D gene. V lost 3 bases, J lost 2 bases, and 4 bases lay in between. The CDR3 sequence is 13 residues long. Germline CDR1 MNHEY, CDR2 SMNVEV (reference sequence). The CDR3 region has the DNA TGTGCCAGCAGTTTCCCTAACACCGGGGAGCTGTTTTTT. Its protein is CASSFPNTGELFF.

This clone was seen more than once but under ten times. The chain is built from TRBV13 and TRBJ2-5; tentative D call: TRBD1 (5 bases). Germline V lookup: CDR1 PRHDT, CDR2 FYEKMQ (reference sequence). Trimming shortened V by 5 bases and J by 2 bases, and 12 bases separated the two germline ends. This CDR3 region has 14 residues. The CDR3 nucleotides read TGTGCCAGCAGCCTCAGGGATGGACAAGAGACCCAGTACTTC. Residues: CASSLRDGQETQYF.

The chain links TRBV4-1 to TRBJ2-1; D may be TRBD2 (5 bases). The V end was cut by 4 bases, the J end by 0 bases, with 22 bases between. The CDR3 extends over 19 amino acids. Germline V lookup: CDR1 MGHRA, CDR2 YSYEKL. The CDR3 sequence: CASSPPGPPERNSYNEQFF. The CDR3 DNA reads as TGCGCCAGCAGCCCGCCGGGTCCCCCCGAGCGGAACTCCTACAATGAGCAGTTCTTC.

V and J are TRBV30 and TRBJ2-1; possibly TRBD1 for D (6 bases). The CDR3 extends over 15 amino acids. Looked up from germline, CDR1 is GTSNPN and CDR2 is SVGIG (reference sequence). Trimming took off 3 bases at V and 4 bases at J, with 16 bases between the two ends. This CDR3 reads CAWRSEGDLYNEQFF. CDR3 DNA: TGTGCCTGGAGGAGCGAGGGGGACCTATACAATGAGCAGTTCTTC.

This clone was observed at least ten times. The chain joins TRBV19 to TRBJ2-7; D perhaps matches TRBD1 (6 bases). V lost 6 bases to trimming and J lost 0 bases, with 12 bases between them. The CDR3 covers 14 residues. CDR1 is LNHDA, CDR2 SQIVND, per germline (reference sequence). The CDR3 nucleotides are TGTGCCAGTAGACCAGGGGTCAGCTCCTACGAGCAGTACTTC. The encoded protein is CASRPGVSSYEQYF.

V is TRBV5-1 and J is TRBJ1-1; weak D call: TRBD1 (5 bases). CDR1 and CDR2 from the germline V gene are SGHRS and YFSETQ. The CDR3 runs to 14 residues. V lost 0 bases and J lost 5, with 11 bases in between. The CDR3 nucleotides are TGCGCCAGCAGCTTGGGCTCTGGGGCAACTGAAGCTTTCTTT. The encoded protein is CASSLGSGATEAFF.

V is TRBV27 and J is TRBJ1-5, with TRBD1 as a possible D gene (5 bases). With 2 bases removed from V and 6 bases from J, the gap between germline ends came to 8 bases. CDR3 length: 13 residues. Germline V gene lookup returns CDR1 MNHEY and CDR2 SMNVEV (reference sequence). The CDR3 region has the DNA TGTGCCAGCAGTTTAGGGGGGACTCAGCCCCAGCATTTT. Translating it yields CASSLGGTQPQHF.

The V gene is TRBV25-1, the J gene TRBJ1-1; the D is unclear. The V and J ends lost 3 bases and 2 bases respectively, with 7 bases between them. This CDR3 is built from 13 residues. In germline, CDR1 is MGHDK, CDR2 SYGVNS. Written as DNA, the CDR3 is TGTGCCAGCAGTGAGGGCCAAAACACTGAAGCTTTCTTT. Translation: CASSEGQNTEAFF.

This rearrangement joins TRBV29-1 to TRBJ2-7; no definite D call. The germline V gene encodes CDR1 SQVTM and CDR2 ANQGSEA. The ends were cut back, 4 bases at V and 2 bases at J, with 12 bases in the middle. The CDR3 runs to 13 residues. Here the CDR3 reads CSVGVGYTYEQYF. In nucleotides, the CDR3 is TGCAGCGTTGGAGTGGGCTATACCTACGAGCAGTACTTC.

The chain uses TRBV7-9 and TRBJ2-3, with a tentative D call TRBD2 (5 bases). Germline lookup yields CDR1 SEHNR and CDR2 FQNEAQ (reference sequence). Trimming took off 4 bases at V and 5 bases at J, with 13 bases between the two ends. This CDR3 has 14 residues. CDR3 coding DNA: TGTGCCAGCAGCTCCAGCGGAATAGGAGATACGCAGTATTTT. Translated, it gives CASSSSGIGDTQYF. The variable domain in full, with the rest retrieved from reference TRBV7-9 and TRBJ2-3, is DTGVSQNPRHKITKRGQNVTFRCDPISEHNRLYWYRQTLGQGPEFLTYFQNEAQLEKSRLLSDRFSAERPKGSFSTLEIQRTEQGDSAMYLCASSSSGIGDTQYFGPGTRLTVL.

CDR3 amino acids: CSVFSGQDYEQYF. The CDR3 DNA is TGCAGCGTTTTTTCGGGACAAGACTACGAGCAGTACTTC. The chain combines TRBV29-1 with TRBJ2-7; weak D call: TRBD1 (6 bases). V was trimmed by 5 bases and J by 3 bases, leaving 14 bases between them. CDR1 is SQVTM and CDR2 is ANQGSEA in the germline V gene. This CDR3 has 13 amino acids.

This clone turned up a few times. In nucleotides, the CDR3 is TGTGCCAGCAGTCCCTGGACAGGGGAGCGTGAGCAGTTCTTC. Protein: CASSPWTGEREQFF. This sequence joins TRBV6-5 and TRBJ2-1, with TRBD1 matching over 9 bases. The V gene's germline CDR1 is MNHEY and CDR2 SVGAGI. CDR3 length: 14 residues. J was trimmed by 9 bases and V by 5 bases; bases with no gene match: 8.